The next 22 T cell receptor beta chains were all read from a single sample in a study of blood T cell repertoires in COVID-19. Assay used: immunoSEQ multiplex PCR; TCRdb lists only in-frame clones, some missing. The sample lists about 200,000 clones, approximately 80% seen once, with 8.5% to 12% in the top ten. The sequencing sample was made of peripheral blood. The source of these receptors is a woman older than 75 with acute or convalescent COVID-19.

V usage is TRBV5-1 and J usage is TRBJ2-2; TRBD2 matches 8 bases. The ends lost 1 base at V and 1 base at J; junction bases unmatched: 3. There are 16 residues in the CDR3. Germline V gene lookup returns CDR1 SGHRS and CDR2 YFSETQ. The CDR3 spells CASSLLGLVNTGELFF. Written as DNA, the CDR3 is TGCGCCAGCAGCTTGCTGGGACTAGTGAACACCGGGGAGCTGTTTTTT.

The CDR3 protein is CASSGTSARTDTQYF. CDR3 bases: TGTGCCAGCAGCGGGACTAGCGCCCGCACAGATACGCAGTATTTT. This sequence joins TRBV5-4 and TRBJ2-3; 10 bases align to TRBD2. After removal of 4 bases from V and 1 base from J, the junction contained 3 bases not matched to a gene. Germline CDR1 and CDR2: SGHNT and YYREEE (reference sequence). The CDR3 runs 15 residues.

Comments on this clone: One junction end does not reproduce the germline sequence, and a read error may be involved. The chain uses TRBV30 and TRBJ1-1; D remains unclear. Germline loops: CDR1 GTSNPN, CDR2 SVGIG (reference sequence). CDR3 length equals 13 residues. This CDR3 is CAWSVRLEGRGIF. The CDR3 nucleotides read TGTGCCTGGAGTGTACGGCTTGAGGGAAGAGGGATCTTT.

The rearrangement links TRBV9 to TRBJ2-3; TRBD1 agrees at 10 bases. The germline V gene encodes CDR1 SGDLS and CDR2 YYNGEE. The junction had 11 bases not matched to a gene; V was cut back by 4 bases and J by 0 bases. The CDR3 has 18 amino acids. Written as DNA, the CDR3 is TGTGCCAGCAGCCTACGGGACAGGGGTTCTCTTAGCACAGATACGCAGTATTTT. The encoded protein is CASSLRDRGSLSTDTQYF.

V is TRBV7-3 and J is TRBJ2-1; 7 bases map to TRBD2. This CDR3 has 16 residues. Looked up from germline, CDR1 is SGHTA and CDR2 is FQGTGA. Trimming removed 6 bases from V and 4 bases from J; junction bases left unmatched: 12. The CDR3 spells CASSPGRTGGYNEQFF. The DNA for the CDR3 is TGTGCCAGCAGTCCCGGCAGAACGGGGGGTTACAATGAGCAGTTCTTC. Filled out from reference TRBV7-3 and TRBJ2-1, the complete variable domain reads GAGVSQTPSNKVTEKGKYVELRCDPISGHTALYWYRQSLGQGPEFLIYFQGTGAADDSGLPNDRFFAVRPEGSVSTLKIQRTERGDSAVYLCASSPGRTGGYNEQFFGPGTRLTVL.

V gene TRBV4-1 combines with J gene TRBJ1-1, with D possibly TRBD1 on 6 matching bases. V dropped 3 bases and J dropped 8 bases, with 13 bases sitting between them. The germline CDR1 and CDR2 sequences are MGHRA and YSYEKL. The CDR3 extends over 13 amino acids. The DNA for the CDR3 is TGCGCCAGCAGCCAGAGACAGGCTTTGGAAGCTTTCTTT. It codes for CASSQRQALEAFF.

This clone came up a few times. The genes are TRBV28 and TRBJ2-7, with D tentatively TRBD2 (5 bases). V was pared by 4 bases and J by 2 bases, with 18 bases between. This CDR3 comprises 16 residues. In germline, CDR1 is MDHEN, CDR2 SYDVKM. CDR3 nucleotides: TGTGCCAGCAGTTCCCTCGGGGTGCGGTCCACCTACGAGCAGTACTTC. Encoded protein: CASSSLGVRSTYEQYF.

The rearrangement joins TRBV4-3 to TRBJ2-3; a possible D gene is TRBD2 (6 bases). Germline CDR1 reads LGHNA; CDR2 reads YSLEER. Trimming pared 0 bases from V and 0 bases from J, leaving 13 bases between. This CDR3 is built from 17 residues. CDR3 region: CASSQDRLVTSTDTQYF. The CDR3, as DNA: TGCGCCAGCAGCCAAGATCGACTAGTTACTAGCACAGATACGCAGTATTTT.

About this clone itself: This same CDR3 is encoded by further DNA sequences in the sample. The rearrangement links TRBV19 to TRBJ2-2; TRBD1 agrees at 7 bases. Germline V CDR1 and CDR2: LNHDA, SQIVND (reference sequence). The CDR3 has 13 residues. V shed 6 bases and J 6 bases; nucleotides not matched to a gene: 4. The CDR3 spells CASSPQGAGELFF. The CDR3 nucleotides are TGTGCCAGTAGCCCCCAGGGGGCCGGGGAGCTGTTTTTT.

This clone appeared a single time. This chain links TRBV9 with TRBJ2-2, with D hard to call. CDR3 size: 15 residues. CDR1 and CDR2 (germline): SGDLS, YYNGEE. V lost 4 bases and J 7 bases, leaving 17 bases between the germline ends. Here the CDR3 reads CASSPRGGNDGELFF. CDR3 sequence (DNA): TGTGCCAGCAGCCCGCGAGGTGGAAACGACGGGGAGCTGTTTTTT.

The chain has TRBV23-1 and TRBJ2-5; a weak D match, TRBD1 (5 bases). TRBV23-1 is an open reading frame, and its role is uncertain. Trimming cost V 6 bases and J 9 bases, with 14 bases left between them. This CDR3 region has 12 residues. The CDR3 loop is CASSQGFAAQYF. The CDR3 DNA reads TGCGCCAGCAGCCAGGGTTTCGCGGCCCAGTACTTC.

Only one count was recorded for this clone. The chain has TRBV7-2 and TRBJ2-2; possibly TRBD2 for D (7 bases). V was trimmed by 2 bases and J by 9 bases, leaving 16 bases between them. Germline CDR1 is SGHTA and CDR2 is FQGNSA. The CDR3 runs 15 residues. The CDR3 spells CASSLSRGPVRELFF. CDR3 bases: TGTGCCAGCAGCTTATCGCGGGGGCCTGTTCGGGAGCTGTTTTTT.

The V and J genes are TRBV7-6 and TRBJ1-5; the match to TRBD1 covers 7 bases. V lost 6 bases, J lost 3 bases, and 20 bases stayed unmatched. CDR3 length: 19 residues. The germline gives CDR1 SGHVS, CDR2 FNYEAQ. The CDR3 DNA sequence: TGTGCCAGCAGACACGCCCTCCCCGGTGGCAGGGGGGACAATCAGCCCCAGCATTTT. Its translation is CASRHALPGGRGDNQPQHF. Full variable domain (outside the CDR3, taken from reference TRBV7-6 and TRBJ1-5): GAGVSQSPRYKVTKRGQDVALRCDPISGHVSLYWYRQALGQGPEFLTYFNYEAQQDKSGLPNDRFSAERPEGSISTLTIQRTEQRDSAMYRCASRHALPGGRGDNQPQHFGDGTRLSIL.

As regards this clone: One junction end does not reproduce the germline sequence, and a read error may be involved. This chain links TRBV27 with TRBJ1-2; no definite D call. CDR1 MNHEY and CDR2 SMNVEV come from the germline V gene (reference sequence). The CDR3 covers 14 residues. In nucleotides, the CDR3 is TGTGCCAGCAGTTTGGGCAGCTTCAAGGAGGTGAGAAGGTTC. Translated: CASSLGSFKEVRRF.

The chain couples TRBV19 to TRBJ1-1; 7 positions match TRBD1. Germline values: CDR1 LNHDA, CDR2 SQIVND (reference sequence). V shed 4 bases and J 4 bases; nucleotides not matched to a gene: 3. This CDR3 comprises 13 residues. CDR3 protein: CASSTNRGTEAFF. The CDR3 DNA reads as TGTGCCAGTAGTACTAACAGGGGCACTGAAGCTTTCTTT.

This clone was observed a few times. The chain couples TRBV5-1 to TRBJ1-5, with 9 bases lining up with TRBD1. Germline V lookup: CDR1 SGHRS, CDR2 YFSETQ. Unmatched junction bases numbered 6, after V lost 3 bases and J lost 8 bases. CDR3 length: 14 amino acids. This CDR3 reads CASSSTGGREPQHF. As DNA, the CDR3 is TGCGCCAGCAGCTCCACAGGGGGCCGGGAGCCCCAGCATTTT. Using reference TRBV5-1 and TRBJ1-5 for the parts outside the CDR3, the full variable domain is KAGVTQTPRYLIKTRGQQVTLSCSPISGHRSVSWYQQTPGQGLQFLFEYFSETQRNKGNFPGRFSGRQFSNSRSEMNVSTLELGDSALYLCASSSTGGREPQHFGDGTRLSIL.

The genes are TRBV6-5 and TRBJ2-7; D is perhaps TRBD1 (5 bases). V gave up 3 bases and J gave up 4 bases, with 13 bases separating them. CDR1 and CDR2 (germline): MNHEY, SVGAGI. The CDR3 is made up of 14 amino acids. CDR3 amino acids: CASSYHAGMYEQYF. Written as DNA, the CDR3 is TGTGCCAGCAGTTATCACGCAGGGATGTACGAGCAGTACTTC.

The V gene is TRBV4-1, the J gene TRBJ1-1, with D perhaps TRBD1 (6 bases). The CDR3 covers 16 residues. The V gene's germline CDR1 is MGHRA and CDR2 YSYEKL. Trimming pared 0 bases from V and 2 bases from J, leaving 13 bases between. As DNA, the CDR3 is TGCGCCAGCAGCCAAGAGGTGGTAGGGACAAACACTGAAGCTTTCTTT. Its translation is CASSQEVVGTNTEAFF.

The CDR3 loop is CASSRTEPGTGELFF. Written as DNA, the CDR3 is TGTGCCAGCAGCCGGACAGAGCCAGGCACCGGGGAGCTGTTTTTT. The rearrangement joins TRBV5-4 to TRBJ2-2, with a tentative D call TRBD1 (6 bases). V gave up 4 bases and J gave up 4 bases, with 14 bases separating them. CDR3 length: 15 residues. Germline-derived CDR1 and CDR2 are SGHNT and YYREEE (reference sequence).

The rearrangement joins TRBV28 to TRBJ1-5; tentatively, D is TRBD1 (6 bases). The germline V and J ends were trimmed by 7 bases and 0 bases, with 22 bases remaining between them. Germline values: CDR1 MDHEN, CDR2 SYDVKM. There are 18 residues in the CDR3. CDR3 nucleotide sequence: TGTGCCAGCACCGAAATGGGGGCAGCTGAATATAGCAATCAGCCCCAGCATTTT. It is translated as CASTEMGAAEYSNQPQHF.

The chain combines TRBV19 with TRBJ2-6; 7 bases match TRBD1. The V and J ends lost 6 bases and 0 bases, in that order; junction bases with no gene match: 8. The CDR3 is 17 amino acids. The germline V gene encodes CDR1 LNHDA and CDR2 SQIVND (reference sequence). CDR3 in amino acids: CASSIQGQSSGANVLTF. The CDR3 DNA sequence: TGTGCCAGTAGCATACAGGGGCAAAGCTCTGGGGCCAACGTCCTGACTTTC. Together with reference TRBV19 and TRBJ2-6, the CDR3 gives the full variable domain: DGGITQSPKYLFRKEGQNVTLSCEQNLNHDAMYWYRQDPGQGLRLIYYSQIVNDFQKGDIAEGYSVSREKKESFPLTVTSAQKNPTAFYLCASSIQGQSSGANVLTFGAGSRLTVL.

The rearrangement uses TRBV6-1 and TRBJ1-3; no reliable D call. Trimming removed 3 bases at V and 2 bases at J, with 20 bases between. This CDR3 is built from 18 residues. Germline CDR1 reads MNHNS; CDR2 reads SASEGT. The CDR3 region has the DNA TGTGCCAGCAGTGAGCGGCGAGGTGGGAGGGCGCCTGGAAACACCATATATTTT. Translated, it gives CASSERRGGRAPGNTIYF.